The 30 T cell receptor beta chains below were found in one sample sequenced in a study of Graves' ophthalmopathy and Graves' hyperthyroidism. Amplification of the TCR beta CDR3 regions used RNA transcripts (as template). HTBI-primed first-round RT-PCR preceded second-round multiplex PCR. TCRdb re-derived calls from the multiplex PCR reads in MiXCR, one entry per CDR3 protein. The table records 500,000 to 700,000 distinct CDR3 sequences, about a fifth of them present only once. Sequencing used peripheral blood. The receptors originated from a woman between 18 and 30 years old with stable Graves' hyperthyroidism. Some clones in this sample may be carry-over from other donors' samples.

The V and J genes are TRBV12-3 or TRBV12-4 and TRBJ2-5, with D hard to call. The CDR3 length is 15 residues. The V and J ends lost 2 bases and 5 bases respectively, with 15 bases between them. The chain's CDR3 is CASSLLPRSQETQYF. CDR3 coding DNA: TGTGCCAGCAGTTTATTACCGAGGTCCCAGGAGACCCAGTACTTC.

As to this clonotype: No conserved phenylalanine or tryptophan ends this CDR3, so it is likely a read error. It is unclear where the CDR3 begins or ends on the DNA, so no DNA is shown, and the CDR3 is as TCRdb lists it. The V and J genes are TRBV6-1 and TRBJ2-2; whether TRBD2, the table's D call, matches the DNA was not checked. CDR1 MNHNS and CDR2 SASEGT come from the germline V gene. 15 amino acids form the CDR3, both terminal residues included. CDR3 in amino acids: CASSEEARTTGERFV.

The CDR3 coding sequence is TGTGCCAGCAGTTACGCCTCAACTAGCGTCTACGAGCAGTACTTC. Translated: CASSYASTSVYEQYF. The V and J genes are TRBV6-2 or TRBV6-3 and TRBJ2-7, with 7 bases lining up with TRBD2. CDR1 is MNHEY and CDR2 is SVGEGT in the germline V gene. The CDR3 contains 15 residues. V trimming: 2 bases; J trimming: 3 bases; junction bases outside the gene matches: 7.

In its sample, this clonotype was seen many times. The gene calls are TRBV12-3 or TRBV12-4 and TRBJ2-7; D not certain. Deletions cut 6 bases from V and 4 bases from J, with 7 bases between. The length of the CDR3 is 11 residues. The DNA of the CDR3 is TGTGCCAGCAGCCGATTTTACGAGCAGTACTTC. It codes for CASSRFYEQYF.

The CDR3 here is CASSANAGTGGNQPQHF. For the CDR3, the DNA is TGTGCCAGTAGTGCAAACGCCGGGACAGGGGGCAATCAGCCCCAGCATTTT. The J gene is TRBJ1-5, the V gene TRBV19; 10 nucleotides align to TRBD1. Germline CDR1 LNHDA, CDR2 SQIVND (reference sequence). CDR3 length: 17 residues. After removal of 5 bases from V and 2 bases from J, the junction contained 9 bases not matched to a gene.

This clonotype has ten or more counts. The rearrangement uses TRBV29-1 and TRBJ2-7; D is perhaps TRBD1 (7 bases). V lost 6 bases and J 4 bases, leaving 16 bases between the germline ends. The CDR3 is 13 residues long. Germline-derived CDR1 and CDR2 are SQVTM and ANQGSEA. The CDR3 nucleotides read TGCAGCGTCTCAGGGGGGAGGTCTTACGAGCAGTACTTC. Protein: CSVSGGRSYEQYF.

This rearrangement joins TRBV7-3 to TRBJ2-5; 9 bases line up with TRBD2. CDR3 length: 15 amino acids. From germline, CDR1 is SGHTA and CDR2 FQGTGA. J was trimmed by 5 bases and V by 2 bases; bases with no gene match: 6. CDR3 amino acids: CASSLAGGSVETQYF. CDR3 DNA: TGTGCCAGCAGCTTAGCGGGAGGGTCGGTGGAGACCCAGTACTTC. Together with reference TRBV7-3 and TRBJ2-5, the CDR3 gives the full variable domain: GAGVSQTPSNKVTEKGKYVELRCDPISGHTALYWYRQSLGQGPEFLIYFQGTGAADDSGLPNDRFFAVRPEGSVSTLKIQRTERGDSAVYLCASSLAGGSVETQYFGPGTRLLVL.

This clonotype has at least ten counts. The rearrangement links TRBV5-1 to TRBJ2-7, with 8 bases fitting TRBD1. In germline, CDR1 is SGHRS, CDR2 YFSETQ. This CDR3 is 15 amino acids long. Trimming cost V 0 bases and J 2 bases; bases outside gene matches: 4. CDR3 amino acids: CASSLGGQDPYEQYF. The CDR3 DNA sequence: TGCGCCAGCAGCTTGGGGGGACAGGACCCCTACGAGCAGTACTTC. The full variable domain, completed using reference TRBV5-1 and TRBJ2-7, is KAGVTQTPRYLIKTRGQQVTLSCSPISGHRSVSWYQQTPGQGLQFLFEYFSETQRNKGNFPGRFSGRQFSNSRSEMNVSTLELGDSALYLCASSLGGQDPYEQYFGPGTRLTVT.

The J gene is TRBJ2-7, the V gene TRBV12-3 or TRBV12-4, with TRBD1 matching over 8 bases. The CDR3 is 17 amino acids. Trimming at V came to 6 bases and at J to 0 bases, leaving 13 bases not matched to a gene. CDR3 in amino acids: CASSYGTGATLSYEQYF. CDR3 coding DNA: TGTGCCAGCAGCTATGGGACAGGCGCGACCCTCTCCTACGAGCAGTACTTC.

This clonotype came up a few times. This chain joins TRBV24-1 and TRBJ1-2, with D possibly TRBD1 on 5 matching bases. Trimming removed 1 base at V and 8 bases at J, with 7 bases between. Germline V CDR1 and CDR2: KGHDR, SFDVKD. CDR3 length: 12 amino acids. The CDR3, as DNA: TGTGCCACCAGTGATTTTGGGGGGGGCTACACCTTC. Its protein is CATSDFGGGYTF.

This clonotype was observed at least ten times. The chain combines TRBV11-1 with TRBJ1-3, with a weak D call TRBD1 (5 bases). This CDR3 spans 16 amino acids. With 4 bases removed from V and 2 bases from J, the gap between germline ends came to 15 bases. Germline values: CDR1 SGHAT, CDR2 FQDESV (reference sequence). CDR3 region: CASSWGGGVTGNTIYF. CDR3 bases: TGTGCCAGCAGCTGGGGGGGAGGGGTTACTGGAAACACCATATATTTT. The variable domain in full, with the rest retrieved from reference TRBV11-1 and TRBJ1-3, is EAEVAQSPRYKITEKSQAVAFWCDPISGHATLYWYRQILGQGPELLVQFQDESVVDDSQLPKDRFSAERLKGVDSTLKIQPAELGDSAMYLCASSWGGGVTGNTIYFGEGSWLTVV.

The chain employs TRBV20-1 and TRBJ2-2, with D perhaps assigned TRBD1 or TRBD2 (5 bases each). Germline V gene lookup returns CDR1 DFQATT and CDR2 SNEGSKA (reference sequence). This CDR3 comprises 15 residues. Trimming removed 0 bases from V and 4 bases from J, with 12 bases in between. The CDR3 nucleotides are TGCAGTGCTAGAGAGCTAAGAGGGGCCACCGGGGAGCTGTTTTTT. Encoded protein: CSARELRGATGELFF.

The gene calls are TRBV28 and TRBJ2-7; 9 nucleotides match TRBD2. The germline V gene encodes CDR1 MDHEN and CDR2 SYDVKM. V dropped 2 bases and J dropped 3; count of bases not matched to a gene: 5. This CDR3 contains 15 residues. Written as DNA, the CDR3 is TGTGCCAGCAGTTTAGCCGCGGGAGGGCACTACGAGCAGTACTTC. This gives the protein CASSLAAGGHYEQYF.

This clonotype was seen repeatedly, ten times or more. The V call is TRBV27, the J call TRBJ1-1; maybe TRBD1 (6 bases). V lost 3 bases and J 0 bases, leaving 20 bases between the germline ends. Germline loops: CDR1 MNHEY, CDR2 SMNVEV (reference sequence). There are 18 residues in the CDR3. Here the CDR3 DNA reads TGTGCCAGCAGTTTGGATGGGGGGGGCTCCGATATGAACACTGAAGCTTTCTTT. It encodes CASSLDGGGSDMNTEAFF.

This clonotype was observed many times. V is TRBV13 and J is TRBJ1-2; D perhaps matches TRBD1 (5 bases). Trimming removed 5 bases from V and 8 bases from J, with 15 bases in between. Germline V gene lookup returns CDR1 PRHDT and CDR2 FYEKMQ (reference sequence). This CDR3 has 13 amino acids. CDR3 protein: CASSPQGSRGYTF. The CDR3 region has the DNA TGTGCCAGCAGCCCGCAGGGTAGTCGGGGCTACACCTTC.

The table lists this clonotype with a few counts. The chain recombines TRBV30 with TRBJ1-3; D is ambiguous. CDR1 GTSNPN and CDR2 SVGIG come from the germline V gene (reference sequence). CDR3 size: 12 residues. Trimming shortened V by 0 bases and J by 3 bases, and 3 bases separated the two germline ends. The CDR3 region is CAWSVRGNTIYF. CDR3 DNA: TGTGCCTGGAGTGTACGTGGAAACACCATATATTTT.

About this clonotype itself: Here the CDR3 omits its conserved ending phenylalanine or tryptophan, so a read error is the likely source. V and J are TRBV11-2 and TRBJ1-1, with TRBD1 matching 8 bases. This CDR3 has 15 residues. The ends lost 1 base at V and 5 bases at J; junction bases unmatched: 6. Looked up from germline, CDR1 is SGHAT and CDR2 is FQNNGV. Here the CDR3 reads CASSLGSGGYTEAFS. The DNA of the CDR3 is TGTGCCAGCAGCTTAGGATCAGGGGGCTATACTGAAGCTTTCTCT.

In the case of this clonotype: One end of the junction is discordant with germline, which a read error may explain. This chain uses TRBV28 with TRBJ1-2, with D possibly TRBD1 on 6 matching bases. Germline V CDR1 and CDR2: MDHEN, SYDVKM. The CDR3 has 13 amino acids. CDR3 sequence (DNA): TGTGCCAACAGTTGGGGCAGGGGTTACGGCTACACCTTC. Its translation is CANSWGRGYGYTF.

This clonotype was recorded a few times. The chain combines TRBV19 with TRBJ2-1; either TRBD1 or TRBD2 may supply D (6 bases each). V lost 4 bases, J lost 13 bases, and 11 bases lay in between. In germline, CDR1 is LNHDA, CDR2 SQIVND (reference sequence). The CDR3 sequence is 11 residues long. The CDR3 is CASSTRDTQFF. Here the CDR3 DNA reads TGTGCCAGTAGTACGCGGGACACCCAGTTCTTC.

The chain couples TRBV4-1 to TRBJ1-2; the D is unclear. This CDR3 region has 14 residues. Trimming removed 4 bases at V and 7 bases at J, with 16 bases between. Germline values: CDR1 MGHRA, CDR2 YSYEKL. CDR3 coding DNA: TGCGCCAGCAGCCTGACCGGGAAGGAGGGTGGCTACACCTTC. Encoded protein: CASSLTGKEGGYTF.

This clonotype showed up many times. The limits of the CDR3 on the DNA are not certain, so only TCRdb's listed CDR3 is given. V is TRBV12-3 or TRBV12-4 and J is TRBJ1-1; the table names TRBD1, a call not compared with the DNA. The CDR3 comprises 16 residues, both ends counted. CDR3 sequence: CASTFGPGGMGTEAFF.

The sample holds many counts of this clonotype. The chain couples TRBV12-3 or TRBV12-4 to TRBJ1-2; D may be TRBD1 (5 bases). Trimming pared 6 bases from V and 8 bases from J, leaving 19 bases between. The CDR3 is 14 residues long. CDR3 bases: TGTGCCAGCAGGGCCAGAACAGGTGCCTGGGGCTACACCTTC. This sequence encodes CASRARTGAWGYTF.

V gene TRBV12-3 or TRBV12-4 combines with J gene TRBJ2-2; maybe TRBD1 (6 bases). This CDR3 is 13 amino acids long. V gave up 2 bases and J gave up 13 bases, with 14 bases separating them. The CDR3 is CASSLSGQGRLFF. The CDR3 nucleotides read TGTGCCAGCAGTTTATCGGGGCAGGGGAGGCTGTTTTTT.

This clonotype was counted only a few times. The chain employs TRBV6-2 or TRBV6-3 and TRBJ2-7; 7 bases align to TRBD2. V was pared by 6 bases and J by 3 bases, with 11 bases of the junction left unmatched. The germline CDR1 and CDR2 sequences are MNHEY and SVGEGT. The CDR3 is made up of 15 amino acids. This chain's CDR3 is CASSAGDLTRYEQYF. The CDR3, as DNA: TGTGCCAGCAGCGCGGGGGACCTCACTCGCTACGAGCAGTACTTC.

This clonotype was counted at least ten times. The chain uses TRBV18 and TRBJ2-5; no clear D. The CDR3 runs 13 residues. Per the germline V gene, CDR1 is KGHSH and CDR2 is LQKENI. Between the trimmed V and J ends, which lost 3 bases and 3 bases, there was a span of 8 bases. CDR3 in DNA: TGTGCCAGCTCACCCCGAGGTGAAGAGACCCAGTACTTC. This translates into CASSPRGEETQYF.

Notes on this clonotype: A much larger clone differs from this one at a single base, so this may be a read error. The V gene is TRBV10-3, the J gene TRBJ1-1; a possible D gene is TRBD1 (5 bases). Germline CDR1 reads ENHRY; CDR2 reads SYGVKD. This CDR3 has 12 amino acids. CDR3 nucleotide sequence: TGTGCCATCAGTGAGGGGGACGCTGAAGCTCTCTTT. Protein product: CAISEGDAEALF.

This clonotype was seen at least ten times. Here the CDR3 reads CASSPIWGGELSNQPQHF. DNA for the CDR3: TGTGCCAGCAGTCCGATCTGGGGAGGTGAGCTTAGCAATCAGCCCCAGCATTTT. The V and J genes are TRBV27 and TRBJ1-5; D unresolved. The ends were cut back, 5 bases at V and 0 bases at J, with 20 bases in the middle. Looked up from germline, CDR1 is MNHEY and CDR2 is SMNVEV (reference sequence). CDR3 length: 18 amino acids.

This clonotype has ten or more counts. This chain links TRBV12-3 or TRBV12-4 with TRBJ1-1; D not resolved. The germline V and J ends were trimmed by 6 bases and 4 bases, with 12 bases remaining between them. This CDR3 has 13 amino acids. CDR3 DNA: TGTGCCAGCAGGCCCGCAGAGGGCACTGAAGCTTTCTTT. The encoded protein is CASRPAEGTEAFF.

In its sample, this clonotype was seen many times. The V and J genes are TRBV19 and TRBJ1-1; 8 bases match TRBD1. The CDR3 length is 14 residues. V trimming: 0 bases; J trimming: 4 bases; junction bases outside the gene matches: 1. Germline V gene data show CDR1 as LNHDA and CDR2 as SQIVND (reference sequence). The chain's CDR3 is CASSIDTGGTEAFF. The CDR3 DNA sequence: TGTGCCAGTAGTATAGATACAGGGGGCACTGAAGCTTTCTTT.

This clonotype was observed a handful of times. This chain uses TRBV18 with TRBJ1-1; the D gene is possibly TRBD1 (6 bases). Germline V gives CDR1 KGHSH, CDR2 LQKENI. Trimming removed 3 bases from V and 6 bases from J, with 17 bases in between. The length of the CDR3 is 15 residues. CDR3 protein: CASSPTGTPGSEAFF. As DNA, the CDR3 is TGTGCCAGCTCACCCACAGGGACGCCAGGGTCTGAAGCTTTCTTT.